The 20 T cell receptor beta chains listed next were all sequenced from one sample in a study of control samples from healthy donors and cancer patients. Generated by immunoSEQ multiplex PCR, the TCRdb table keeps only in-frame clones and is missing some. The table lists about 140,000 clones, about 88% of them singletons. Specimen: blood. The receptors were gathered from a woman between 25 and 40 years old in good health.

In its sample, this clone was seen once. The chain joins TRBV5-5 to TRBJ2-1, with 11 bases fitting TRBD2. CDR3 size: 17 residues. Germline trimming cut 4 bases from V and 2 bases from J; bases unmatched to any gene: 8. Germline V gene data show CDR1 as SGHKS and CDR2 as YYEKEE (reference sequence). This CDR3 reads CASSLRTSGLAYNEQFF. CDR3 nucleotide sequence: TGTGCCAGCAGCCTTAGGACTAGCGGGCTGGCCTACAATGAGCAGTTCTTC.

A word on this clone: Other DNA sequences in this specimen translate into the identical CDR3. V usage is TRBV6-4 and J usage is TRBJ1-5; 8 nucleotides match TRBD1. The CDR3 is made up of 13 amino acids. V shed 6 bases and J 5 bases; nucleotides not matched to a gene: 3. CDR1 is MRHNA, CDR2 SNTAGT, per germline. CDR3 DNA sequence: TGTGCCAGCAGCTTGGACAGGGATCAGCCCCAGCATTTT. It encodes CASSLDRDQPQHF.

This chain uses TRBV27 with TRBJ1-5; TRBD1 might be the D (5 bases). Germline CDR1 and CDR2: MNHEY and SMNVEV (reference sequence). The V end lost 1 base, the J end lost 5 bases, and 9 bases lay between the germline ends. The CDR3 covers 14 residues. CDR3 protein: CASSLFGGDQPQHF. The CDR3 coding sequence is TGTGCCAGCAGTTTATTCGGGGGGGATCAGCCCCAGCATTTT.

The chain joins TRBV19 to TRBJ2-5; D call uncertain. Germline values: CDR1 LNHDA, CDR2 SQIVND (reference sequence). The CDR3 is 15 amino acids. V was shortened by 0 bases and J by 3 bases, with 11 bases between the two germline ends. For the CDR3, the DNA is TGTGCCAGTAGTATAGACACGGCCAGTAAAGAGACCCAGTACTTC. Translated: CASSIDTASKETQYF.

The chain employs TRBV4-2 and TRBJ2-1; TRBD1 agrees at 9 bases. This CDR3 contains 16 residues. Germline loops: CDR1 LGHNA, CDR2 YNFKEQ. The J segment lost 9 bases and the V segment lost 1 base, leaving 10 bases of the junction unmatched. CDR3 sequence: CASSQGGGQGAGEQFF. In DNA, the CDR3 is TGTGCCAGCAGCCAAGGGGGGGGACAGGGTGCGGGTGAGCAGTTCTTC.

This clone was found once. This chain joins TRBV19 and TRBJ1-1, with 9 bases matching TRBD1. The CDR3 is made up of 14 amino acids. Germline-derived CDR1 and CDR2 are LNHDA and SQIVND (reference sequence). V shed 9 bases and J 1 base; nucleotides not matched to a gene: 6. In nucleotides, the CDR3 is TGTGCCAGGAAAATGGACAGGGGGAACACTGAAGCTTTCTTT. This codes for CARKMDRGNTEAFF. The full variable domain, rest sourced from reference TRBV19 and TRBJ1-1, is DGGITQSPKYLFRKEGQNVTLSCEQNLNHDAMYWYRQDPGQGLRLIYYSQIVNDFQKGDIAEGYSVSREKKESFPLTVTSAQKNPTAFYLCARKMDRGNTEAFFGQGTRLTVV.

This clone showed up just once. The chain combines TRBV11-1 with TRBJ2-5; 8 bases are a match to TRBD2. Looked up from germline, CDR1 is SGHAT and CDR2 is FQDESV (reference sequence). The trim removed 6 bases at V and 2 bases at J, leaving 2 bases unmatched. The CDR3 consists of 13 residues. The CDR3 loop reads CASRAGVQETQYF. CDR3 DNA: TGTGCCAGCAGAGCGGGAGTTCAAGAGACCCAGTACTTC. Supplemented by reference TRBV11-1 and TRBJ2-5, the full variable domain reads EAEVAQSPRYKITEKSQAVAFWCDPISGHATLYWYRQILGQGPELLVQFQDESVVDDSQLPKDRFSAERLKGVDSTLKIQPAELGDSAMYLCASRAGVQETQYFGPGTRLLVL.

Comments on this clone: Additional DNA sequences in this sample encode the identical CDR3. V is TRBV28 and J is TRBJ1-4; the match to TRBD1 covers 7 bases. There are 15 residues in the CDR3. Germline V gene data show CDR1 as MDHEN and CDR2 as SYDVKM. The ends lost 5 bases at V and 2 bases at J; junction bases unmatched: 5. The CDR3 is CASSLTGSTNEKLFF. CDR3 in DNA: TGTGCCAGCAGTCTGACAGGGAGCACTAATGAAAAACTGTTTTTT.

The J gene is TRBJ1-3, the V gene TRBV7-5; TRBD1, the table's D call, lacks a check against the DNA. TRBV7-5 is a pseudogene locus. This CDR3 has 17 residues. CDR3 loop: CARSLARDRTSGNTIYF. The DNA of the CDR3 is TGTGCCAGAAGCTTAGCAAGGGACAGGACCTCTGGAAACACCATATATTTT.

This chain links TRBV11-2 with TRBJ1-1; 7 bases align to TRBD1. V shed 2 bases, J shed 1 base, and the junction held 10 bases outside the gene matches. The V gene's germline CDR1 is SGHAT and CDR2 FQNNGV. This CDR3 spans 17 amino acids. CDR3 sequence: CASSLYSNQGENTEAFF. In nucleotides, the CDR3 is TGTGCCAGCAGCTTATACTCTAATCAGGGGGAGAACACTGAAGCTTTCTTT.

The chain joins TRBV29-1 to TRBJ1-2; maybe TRBD1 (6 bases). The germline V and J ends were trimmed by 0 bases and 4 bases, with 12 bases remaining between them. The CDR3 extends over 14 amino acids. Germline V CDR1 and CDR2: SQVTM, ANQGSEA. CDR3 amino acids: CSVEEWQGPYGYTF. CDR3 DNA: TGCAGCGTTGAAGAGTGGCAGGGGCCCTATGGCTACACCTTC.

The V call is TRBV5-8, the J call TRBJ2-1; 7 bases line up with TRBD2. Trimming took 4 bases from V and 4 from J; bases not matched to a gene: 8. Germline-derived CDR1 and CDR2 are SGHTS and YDEGEE. The CDR3 runs 15 residues. The CDR3 DNA sequence: TGTGCCAGCAGCGGGGCTAGCGGAGTTTACAATGAGCAGTTCTTC. Its translation: CASSGASGVYNEQFF.

The chain carries TRBV5-6 and TRBJ2-7; TRBD1 matches at 10 bases. The germline V gene encodes CDR1 SGHDT and CDR2 YYEEEE. This CDR3 is built from 14 residues. Trimming at V came to 4 bases and at J to 3 bases, leaving 4 bases not matched to a gene. CDR3 sequence reads: CASSRGTGDYEQYF. The CDR3 DNA reads as TGTGCCAGCAGCCGGGGGACAGGGGACTACGAGCAGTACTTC.

CDR3 nucleotide sequence: TGTGCCAGCAGCTCCACGAGGACTATCTACAATGAGCAGTTCTTC. Amino acids: CASSSTRTIYNEQFF. The chain joins TRBV7-3 to TRBJ2-1; TRBD2 might be the D (6 bases). V lost 4 bases and J lost 3, with 13 bases in between. The germline CDR1 and CDR2 sequences are SGHTA and FQGTGA. This CDR3 is 15 amino acids long.

In this sample, this clone turned up a few times. The gene calls are TRBV13 and TRBJ1-2, with D tentatively TRBD1 (6 bases). This CDR3 has 12 amino acids. CDR1 PRHDT and CDR2 FYEKMQ come from the germline V gene (reference sequence). V lost 3 bases, J lost 7 bases, and 9 bases lay in between. CDR3 coding DNA: TGTGCCAGCAGCTTCGGACAGATTGGCTACACCTTC. This sequence encodes CASSFGQIGYTF. Variable domain in full (rest from reference TRBV13 and TRBJ1-2): AAGVIQSPRHLIKEKRETATLKCYPIPRHDTVYWYQQGPGQDPQFLISFYEKMQSDKGSIPDRFSAQQFSDYHSELNMSSLELGDSALYFCASSFGQIGYTFGSGTRLTVV.

DNA for the CDR3: TGCGCCAGCAGCTTGGTGGTACCGGGAGCTGGCGAGACCCAGTACTTC. Translation: CASSLVVPGAGETQYF. V gene TRBV5-1 combines with J gene TRBJ2-5, with D perhaps matching TRBD2 (6 bases). V dropped 0 bases and J dropped 5 bases, with 17 bases sitting between them. The CDR3 runs 16 residues. Germline values: CDR1 SGHRS, CDR2 YFSETQ. The full variable domain, completed using reference TRBV5-1 and TRBJ2-5, is KAGVTQTPRYLIKTRGQQVTLSCSPISGHRSVSWYQQTPGQGLQFLFEYFSETQRNKGNFPGRFSGRQFSNSRSEMNVSTLELGDSALYLCASSLVVPGAGETQYFGPGTRLLVL.

This chain uses TRBV28 with TRBJ2-7; D may be TRBD2 (6 bases). The CDR3 totals 15 residues. V lost 5 bases to trimming and J lost 4 bases, with 18 bases between them. The germline gives CDR1 MDHEN, CDR2 SYDVKM. The CDR3 nucleotides read TGTGCCAGCAGTCCCCCAGGAGGGGCGCGGTACGAGCAGTACTTC. This encodes CASSPPGGARYEQYF.

The chain combines TRBV9 with TRBJ1-2; possibly TRBD1 for D (5 bases). The germline gives CDR1 SGDLS, CDR2 YYNGEE. The CDR3 consists of 14 residues. Trimming shortened V by 3 bases and J by 1 base, and 10 bases separated the two germline ends. The CDR3 sequence: CASSGGDFNYGYTF. The CDR3 region has the DNA TGTGCCAGCAGCGGGGGGGATTTTAACTATGGCTACACCTTC.

The table lists this clone with a count of one. The chain employs TRBV28 and TRBJ2-7, with D tentatively TRBD1 (5 bases). Trimming took off 3 bases at V and 6 bases at J, with 6 bases between the two ends. The CDR3 totals 11 residues. Germline loops: CDR1 MDHEN, CDR2 SYDVKM. The CDR3 sequence is CASSFRAEQYF. As DNA, the CDR3 is TGTGCCAGCAGTTTCAGGGCCGAGCAGTACTTC.

The chain couples TRBV9 to TRBJ1-3; the D is unclear. In germline, CDR1 is SGDLS, CDR2 YYNGEE. The CDR3 is 13 amino acids. Trimming removed 7 bases at V and 0 bases at J, with 8 bases between. The CDR3 protein is CASEERSGNTIYF. The CDR3 region has the DNA TGTGCCAGCGAAGAGCGCTCTGGAAACACCATATATTTT.